Below, 11 T cell receptor beta chains from the same sample are listed, as sequenced in a study of T cells in Graves' hyperthyroidism and ophthalmopathy. The TCR beta CDR3 regions underwent amplification using RNA transcripts as the source. During a first-round RT-PCR of the TCR CDR3, the HTBI primer set was used. TCRdb fed the multiplex PCR reads into MiXCR, producing one record per CDR3 protein. The data hold around 300,000 distinct CDR3 sequences, with about 19% observed a single time. Sequences were obtained from blood. The receptors shown here come from a man aged 50-59 years with Graves' ophthalmopathy.

This clonotype has more than one count but fewer than ten. V is TRBV6-4 and J is TRBJ2-1, with 7 bases that match TRBD2. This CDR3 has 14 residues. Trimming cost V 11 bases and J 0 bases; bases outside gene matches: 7. Germline loops: CDR1 MRHNA, CDR2 SNTAGT. CDR3 protein: CARGEQFSYNEQFF. The CDR3 DNA is TGTGCCCGGGGGGAGCAGTTCTCCTACAATGAGCAGTTCTTC.

This clonotype was found many times. The chain is built from TRBV6-1 and TRBJ2-5; 7 positions agree with TRBD2. Germline CDR1 is MNHNS and CDR2 is SASEGT. This CDR3 contains 13 residues. V gave up 6 bases and J gave up 4 bases; unmatched junction bases: 5. CDR3 in amino acids: CASRSREGETQYF. CDR3 nucleotide sequence: TGTGCCAGCAGGAGCAGGGAGGGAGAGACCCAGTACTTC.

This clonotype was counted ten times or more. V is TRBV27 and J is TRBJ1-1, with TRBD1 as a possible D gene (5 bases). The germline V gene encodes CDR1 MNHEY and CDR2 SMNVEV (reference sequence). This CDR3 spans 14 amino acids. Trimming cost V 8 bases and J 1 base, with 14 bases left between them. For the CDR3, the DNA is TGTGCCAGCCCACCGGGGGAGGGGAACACTGAAGCTTTCTTT. Protein sequence: CASPPGEGNTEAFF.

This clonotype appeared a few times. The V and J genes are TRBV6-2 or TRBV6-3 and TRBJ2-7; TRBD1 matches at 9 bases. This CDR3 region has 15 residues. CDR1 is MNHEY, CDR2 SVGEGT, per germline. The trim removed 6 bases at V and 0 bases at J, leaving 6 bases unmatched. The CDR3, as DNA: TGTGCCAGCAGCCGGGGACAGGGTAACTCCTACGAGCAGTACTTC. It encodes CASSRGQGNSYEQYF.

The chain combines TRBV28 with TRBJ2-7; 8 bases map to TRBD2. The V and J ends lost 4 bases and 2 bases, in that order; junction bases with no gene match: 7. Germline-derived CDR1 and CDR2 are MDHEN and SYDVKM. This CDR3 is built from 15 residues. In DNA, the CDR3 is TGTGCCAGCAGTTCCAGACTAGCGTGGACCTACGAGCAGTACTTC. It is translated as CASSSRLAWTYEQYF.

J is TRBJ2-3 and V is TRBV25-1; 8 bases are shared with TRBD2. V trimming: 1 base; J trimming: 4 bases; junction bases outside the gene matches: 7. Germline V lookup: CDR1 MGHDK, CDR2 SYGVNS. The CDR3 spans 16 residues. CDR3 in DNA: TGTGCCAGCAGTGAATGGGGTAGCGGGATTGCAGATACGCAGTATTTT. It translates to CASSEWGSGIADTQYF.

This clonotype was counted many times. The rearrangement joins TRBV28 to TRBJ1-1, with 7 bases identical to TRBD1. The CDR3 is made up of 15 amino acids. Germline CDR1 reads MDHEN; CDR2 reads SYDVKM. V was pared by 1 base and J by 1 base, with 3 bases of the junction left unmatched. CDR3 DNA: TGTGCCAGCAGTTTATTGGGACAGCCGAACACTGAAGCTTTCTTT. This encodes CASSLLGQPNTEAFF.

V usage is TRBV11-3 and J usage is TRBJ1-1; D gene unclear. Germline CDR1 SGHNT, CDR2 YENEEA. V gave up 1 base and J gave up 2 bases, with 5 bases separating them. The CDR3 sequence is 13 residues long. CDR3 sequence (DNA): TGTGCCAGCAGCTTAGCTAGTAACACTGAAGCTTTCTTT. Translated: CASSLASNTEAFF.

This clonotype came up a few times. This sequence joins TRBV7-8 and TRBJ2-7, with TRBD2 identical over 12 bases. From germline, CDR1 is SGHVS and CDR2 FQNEAQ. There are 16 residues in the CDR3. V shed 4 bases and J 3 bases; nucleotides not matched to a gene: 7. CDR3 loop: CASSSTTSGSVYEQYF. Here the CDR3 DNA reads TGTGCCAGCAGCTCGACGACTAGCGGGAGTGTCTACGAGCAGTACTTC.

This clonotype has at least ten counts. The chain carries TRBV7-2 and TRBJ1-2, with 7 bases fitting TRBD1. CDR1 is SGHTA and CDR2 is FQGNSA in the germline V gene. V was pared by 4 bases and J by 0 bases, with 5 bases of the junction left unmatched. The CDR3 is made up of 15 amino acids. The CDR3 nucleotides read TGTGCCAGCAGCTCGACCGGGACAGCTAACTATGGCTACACCTTC. Translation gives CASSSTGTANYGYTF.

This clonotype has at least ten counts. This chain uses TRBV28 with TRBJ1-2, with a tentative D call TRBD1 (5 bases). V lost 2 bases to trimming and J lost 8 bases, with 30 bases between them. The CDR3 runs 19 residues. CDR1 MDHEN and CDR2 SYDVKM come from the germline V gene. Here the CDR3 reads CASSLTGGGSSGYMGGYTF. The CDR3 bases are TGTGCCAGCAGTTTAACCGGGGGAGGTTCAAGTGGATATATGGGCGGCTACACCTTC.